This entry concerns a single T cell receptor beta chain. V dropped 1 base and J dropped 5; count of bases not matched to a gene: 2. The CDR3 loop spans 14 amino acids. Per germline, CDR1 SGHRS and CDR2 YFSETQ. From the 5' RACE reads, TCRdb called clonotypes with MiXCR, one entry per CDR3 protein. The sample includes 5,200 or so distinct CDR3 sequences, just over 70% of them seen just once. The sequence came from a female donor with breast cancer. V usage is TRBV5-1 and J usage is TRBJ2-1; TRBD2 matches 8 bases. The source material was naive CD4+ T cells sorted from blood. Subset given: naive CD4+ T cells, CD4+CD45RA+CD25-. CDR3 bases: TGCGCCAGCAGCTTGCGCGGGGGGAACAATGAGCAGTTCTTC. It is translated as CASSLRGGNNEQFF.